The rows below give T cell receptor beta chains drawn from one sample of a study of control samples from healthy donors and cancer patients. Only in-frame clones appear in the TCRdb table, and some are missing; sequencing was by immunoSEQ multiplex PCR. The sample has under 95,000 clones, about 80% seen once. The sequenced material came from blood. All receptors come from a man over 45 in good health. Each CDR3 is given with its conserved first and last residue.

v_gene: TRBV7-9
j_gene: TRBJ2-5
CDR3aa: CASSLYGRIQETQYF

v_gene: TRBV6-6
j_gene: TRBJ2-4
CDR3aa: CASSGQGNIQYF

v_gene: TRBV9
j_gene: TRBJ1-6
CDR3aa: CASSVDGIYNSPLHF

v_gene: TRBV6-2/TRBV6-3
j_gene: TRBJ1-2
CDR3aa: CASSAQVNYGYTF

v_gene: TRBV4-3
j_gene: TRBJ2-3
CDR3aa: CASSQEAGGTTQYF

v_gene: TRBV11-1
j_gene: TRBJ2-1
CDR3aa: CASSLARDRVLSYNEQFF

v_gene: TRBV6-5
j_gene: TRBJ2-3
CDR3aa: CASGTGLTDTQYF

v_gene: TRBV2
j_gene: TRBJ2-5
CDR3aa: CASSAGETQYF

v_gene: TRBV12-3/TRBV12-4
j_gene: TRBJ2-5
CDR3aa: CASSRSAGETQYF

v_gene: TRBV2
j_gene: TRBJ1-1
CDR3aa: CASSDWGDTEAFF

v_gene: TRBV7-2
j_gene: TRBJ2-1
CDR3aa: CASSSGLAGVGNEQFF

v_gene: TRBV30
j_gene: TRBJ2-2
CDR3aa: CAWSVQVSGELFF

v_gene: TRBV6-5
j_gene: TRBJ1-1
CDR3aa: CASSLRGMNTEAFF

v_gene: TRBV21-1
j_gene: TRBJ1-1
CDR3aa: CASSTWERGLSTEAFF

v_gene: TRBV5-1
j_gene: TRBJ2-2
CDR3aa: CASSLALLNTGELFF

v_gene: TRBV19
j_gene: TRBJ1-2
CDR3aa: CASSIGRGAYGYTF

v_gene: TRBV30
j_gene: TRBJ2-2
CDR3aa: CAWSYRTGELFF

v_gene: TRBV19
j_gene: TRBJ2-3
CDR3aa: CASSMNGISTDTQYF

v_gene: TRBV5-6
j_gene: TRBJ1-1
CDR3aa: CASSFLLGNTEAFF

v_gene: TRBV30
j_gene: TRBJ2-3
CDR3aa: CAGASRDTQYF

v_gene: TRBV5-5
j_gene: TRBJ2-7
CDR3aa: CASSPVAAYEQYF

v_gene: TRBV6-6
j_gene: TRBJ1-1
CDR3aa: CASSKTGGLEAFF

v_gene: TRBV29-1
j_gene: TRBJ2-1
CDR3aa: CSVSYSAGGSYNEQFF

v_gene: TRBV25-1
j_gene: TRBJ2-4
CDR3aa: CASSETRLAGAKNIQYF

v_gene: TRBV5-4
j_gene: TRBJ1-5
CDR3aa: CASSLGGQNNQPQHF

v_gene: TRBV5-6
j_gene: TRBJ1-4
CDR3aa: CASSPGTARSNEKLFF

v_gene: TRBV7-9
j_gene: TRBJ2-5
CDR3aa: CASSLARGTQYF

v_gene: TRBV10-3
j_gene: TRBJ2-1
CDR3aa: CAISEGTSYNEQFF

v_gene: TRBV7-9
j_gene: TRBJ2-2
CDR3aa: CASSPRDRGPGNTGELFF

v_gene: TRBV4-2
j_gene: TRBJ2-5
CDR3aa: CASSEGGVGETQYF

v_gene: TRBV5-1
j_gene: TRBJ2-3
CDR3aa: CASSLSKVSTDTQYF

v_gene: TRBV5-4
j_gene: TRBJ2-7
CDR3aa: CASSPGDSGASSYEQYF

v_gene: TRBV10-2
j_gene: TRBJ2-7
CDR3aa: CASKIRDRFSYEQYF

v_gene: TRBV25-1
j_gene: TRBJ2-3
CDR3aa: CASSPYRQGDLDTQYF

v_gene: TRBV14
j_gene: TRBJ1-2
CDR3aa: CASSLTSRLWGYTF

v_gene: TRBV7-9
j_gene: TRBJ1-5
CDR3aa: CASSLVVGQPQHF

v_gene: TRBV28
j_gene: TRBJ1-3
CDR3aa: CASSFPRTGSGNTIYF

v_gene: TRBV28
j_gene: TRBJ2-7
CDR3aa: CASSFQFMQGGEQYF

v_gene: TRBV19
j_gene: TRBJ2-3
CDR3aa: CASSNGRADTQYF

v_gene: TRBV30
j_gene: TRBJ2-1
CDR3aa: CAWSPSQGGEQFF

v_gene: TRBV6-5
j_gene: TRBJ2-5
CDR3aa: CASSYSSQGARETQYF

v_gene: TRBV10-1
j_gene: TRBJ2-7
CDR3aa: CATRGRTRYF

v_gene: TRBV5-5
j_gene: TRBJ2-4
CDR3aa: CASSSTGSQNIQYF

v_gene: TRBV4-2
j_gene: TRBJ2-2
CDR3aa: CASSPPGGRGTGELFF

v_gene: TRBV4-3
j_gene: TRBJ2-3
CDR3aa: CASSVVGTDTQYF

v_gene: TRBV28
j_gene: TRBJ1-5
CDR3aa: CASSLVLGTLLSNQPQHF

v_gene: TRBV27
j_gene: TRBJ1-2
CDR3aa: CASRATGNRARTGYTF

v_gene: TRBV13
j_gene: TRBJ2-7
CDR3aa: CASSFTSGAYEQYF

v_gene: TRBV21-1
j_gene: TRBJ1-2
CDR3aa: CASNRSTGGATGTSYGYTF